These 25 T cell receptor delta chains were sequenced from one sample in a study of γδ T cells in repeated Plasmodium falciparum infection. Gammadelta T cells were flow-sorted from PBMC into Vgamma9/Vdelta2+ and Vdelta2-negative populations for bulk analysis. TCRdb re-analyzed the multiplex PCR reads via CATT. Counted here are over 90,000 delta-chain clones, over 0.75% occurring once; the ten biggest clones make up 9% to 10%. The sequenced sample consisted of gamma-delta T cells from blood. The origin of the receptors is a pool of human donors (malaria-infected and uninfected, not separated).

A few counts support this clone. TCRdb lists the protein of a much larger clone for this DNA, which differs at residue 8, so this is likely a read error; the protein given here is translated from the DNA itself. The chain employs TRDV2 and TRDJ1, with TRDD3 identical over 9 bases. Because TCRdb records no J gene, it was assigned here through a match of the DNA to germline. Trimming took 5 bases from V and 0 from J; bases not matched to a gene: 18. There are 19 residues in the CDR3. From germline, CDR1 is GEAIGNYY and CDR2 EKD. Here the CDR3 DNA reads TGTGCCTGTGTCGGATTAGACAGATTACTGGGGGACTACACCGATAAACTCATCTTT. Amino acid sequence: CACVGLDRLLGDYTDKLIF.

This clone occurred a few times. TCRdb assigns this DNA the protein of a much larger clone, which departs from its translation at residue 13; this likely reflects a read error, and the protein shown comes from translating the DNA. The V and J genes are TRDV1 and TRDJ1; 9 bases fit TRDD3. The ends lost 9 bases at V and 0 bases at J; junction bases unmatched: 26. CDR3 size: 21 residues. Germline V gene lookup returns CDR1 TSWWSYY and CDR2 QGS. The CDR3 loop is CALQSGPPFTGGHAYTDKLIF. In DNA form, the CDR3 reads TGTGCTCTGCAGTCGGGGCCTCCGTTTACTGGGGGACACGCGTACACCGATAAACTCATCTTT.

This clone was counted at least ten times. This may stem from a read error, because a much larger clone lies one nucleotide away. The sample carries other DNA sequences with the same CDR3. The rearrangement uses TRDV1 and TRDJ1, with 8 bases matching TRDD3. V was clipped by 1 base and J by 0 bases; unmatched bases: 16. This CDR3 comprises 20 residues. The germline V gene has CDR1 TSWWSYY and CDR2 QGS. CDR3 region: CALGEPRSLYWGVYTDKLIF. For the CDR3, the DNA is TGTGCTCTTGGGGAACCTCGTAGCTTATACTGGGGGGTATACACCGATAAACTCATCTTT.

This clone was counted only a few times. This likely traces to a read error, being one base from a far larger clone. Other DNA variants within this sample encode the same CDR3. This rearrangement joins TRDV1 to TRDJ1, with 7 bases aligning to TRDD3. CDR3 length: 18 residues. Trimming cost V 4 bases and J 11 bases; bases outside gene matches: 25. Per germline, CDR1 TSWWSYY and CDR2 QGS. CDR3 loop: CALGGLPTFNLGVFGLIF. CDR3 nucleotide sequence: TGTGCTCTTGGGGGACTACCTACATTCAATCTGGGGGTTTTTGGCCTCATCTTT.

This clone is classed as medium-sized (0.01 to 0.1%). The chain combines TRDV2 with TRDJ1, with TRDD3 matching over 11 bases. Per the germline V gene, CDR1 is GEAIGNYY and CDR2 is EKD. The CDR3 length is 17 residues. After removal of 0 bases from V and 0 bases from J, the junction contained 5 bases not matched to a gene. CDR3 bases: TGTGCCTGTGACACCCTTCTGGGGGATACCGACACCGATAAACTCATCTTT. Its protein is CACDTLLGDTDTDKLIF.

This clone came up many times. A much larger clone lies one base from this, so it may be a read error. The chain uses TRDV2 and TRDJ1; 9 bases match TRDD3. Germline V CDR1 and CDR2: GEAIGNYY, EKD. This CDR3 spans 18 amino acids. CDR3 amino acids: CACDANGTGGLKVDRLIF. The CDR3 nucleotides read TGTGCCTGTGACGCCAACGGTACTGGGGGACTCAAGGTGGATAGACTCATCTTT.

About this clone itself: This DNA translates differently at residue 6 from the TCRdb protein, which is that of a much larger clone; a read error is likely, and the protein shown is the DNA's own translation. The chain recombines TRDV2 with TRDJ1, with 11 bases matching TRDD3. The J gene, absent from TCRdb, was called here by matching the DNA to germline. This CDR3 has 17 residues. With V trimmed by 3 bases and J by 2 bases, 10 bases remained unmatched. The V gene's germline CDR1 is GEAIGNYY and CDR2 EKD. CDR3 amino acids: CACDLILGDSTTDKLIF. For the CDR3, the DNA is TGTGCCTGTGACCTGATACTGGGGGATAGCACGACCGATAAACTCATCTTT.

As to this clone: Given a far larger clone just one base away, this is likely a sequencing read error. The same CDR3 also results from other DNA sequences found in this sample. V gene TRDV2 combines with J gene TRDJ1; a possible D gene is TRDD3 (5 bases). V lost 2 bases, J lost 3 bases, and 21 bases lay in between. The germline CDR1 and CDR2 sequences are GEAIGNYY and EKD. The CDR3 contains 17 residues. The CDR3 DNA follows: TGTGCCTGTGACAAGGGAGATACTTCTCGGGGGGCCGATAAACTCATCTTT. This sequence encodes CACDKGDTSRGADKLIF.

A few counts support this clone. A far larger clone differs by one base, so this is likely a read error. The same CDR3 arises from other DNA sequences in this sample as well. The chain carries TRDV2 and TRDJ1; TRDD3 is a possible D gene (6 bases). Germline V gives CDR1 GEAIGNYY, CDR2 EKD. The CDR3 has 21 amino acids. V lost 0 bases, J lost 11 bases, and 39 bases lay in between. The CDR3 loop reads CACDTDNGSGDCGHPLGKLIF. In DNA, the CDR3 is TGTGCCTGTGACACCGATAACGGTTCTGGGGATTGCGGCCATCCCCTGGGTAAGCTCATCTTT.

In regard to this clone: TCRdb has a much larger clone's protein, which differs at residue 11 from the translation of this DNA, likely because of a read error; what is shown is the protein translated from the DNA. V usage is TRDV2 and J usage is TRDJ1; 8 nucleotides line up with TRDD2. The length of the CDR3 is 19 residues. Per germline, CDR1 GEAIGNYY and CDR2 EKD. V gave up 3 bases and J gave up 0 bases; unmatched junction bases: 17. CDR3 protein: CACDPRFLHGFPYTDKLIF. The CDR3, as DNA: TGTGCCTGTGACCCGCGCTTCCTACACGGGTTTCCGTACACCGATAAACTCATCTTT.

In regard to this clone: The TCRdb protein comes from a much larger clone and disagrees with this DNA's translation at residue 12, likely due to a read error; the protein given here is derived from the DNA. V and J are TRDV2 and TRDJ1; D remains ambiguous. This CDR3 is built from 15 residues. Germline CDR1 and CDR2: GEAIGNYY and EKD. The CDR3 sequence: CACDTVGALTDNLIF. CDR3 nucleotides: TGTGCCTGTGACACCGTCGGAGCGCTCACCGATAACCTCATCTTT.

In its sample, this clone was seen many times. TCRdb attributes to this sequence the protein of a much larger clone, which differs from the DNA translation at residue 12; a read error is likely, and the protein displayed is translated from the DNA. The gene calls are TRAV38-2/DV8 and TRDJ1; TRDD3 aligns across 13 bases. There are 22 residues in the CDR3. The V gene end was trimmed by 2 bases and the J gene end by 3 bases; junction bases not matched to a gene: 22. Germline values: CDR1 TSESDYY, CDR2 QEAYKQQN. The CDR3, as DNA: TGTGCTTATAGGAGATTCTTTGCCTTCCCCCCGGGTACTGGGGGATACGCCGATAAACTCATCTTT. This gives the protein CAYRRFFAFPPGTGGYADKLIF.

In this sample, this clone turned up a few times. The TCRdb protein comes from a much larger clone and disagrees with this DNA's translation at residue 5, likely due to a read error; the protein given here is derived from the DNA. V and J are TRDV2 and TRDJ1; 11 bases match TRDD3. Germline lookup yields CDR1 GEAIGNYY and CDR2 EKD. This CDR3 comprises 14 residues. Unmatched junction bases numbered 9, after V lost 3 bases and J lost 10 bases. CDR3 sequence (DNA): TGTGCCTGTGACCCCGTGGGGGATACGAGACGACTCATCTTT. This gives the protein CACDPVGDTRRLIF.

Note on this clone: The protein recorded in TCRdb matches a much larger clone and deviates from this DNA's translation at residue 7, suggesting a read error; the protein here is obtained by translating the DNA. The J gene is TRDJ1, the V gene TRDV1; 9 bases line up with TRDD3. V trimming: 2 bases; J trimming: 2 bases; junction bases outside the gene matches: 12. The germline V gene encodes CDR1 TSWWSYY and CDR2 QGS. The CDR3 covers 18 residues. CDR3: CALGEFVWGMKTTDKLIF. The CDR3 coding sequence is TGTGCTCTTGGGGAATTCGTCTGGGGGATGAAGACGACCGATAAACTCATCTTT.

Remarks on this clone: A far bigger clonotype differs at one base, so this is likely a read error. The sample carries other DNA sequences with the same CDR3. CDR3 DNA: TGTGCCTGTGATGGGCCAAAGAACGAATACTGGGGAGCCGATAAACTCATCTTT. Translation gives CACDGPKNEYWGADKLIF. The chain has TRDV2 and TRDJ1, with 7 positions matching TRDD3. With V trimmed by 4 bases and J by 3 bases, 19 bases remained unmatched. This CDR3 is built from 18 residues. Looked up from germline, CDR1 is GEAIGNYY and CDR2 is EKD.

This clone was detected a few times. The TCRdb record carries a much larger clone's protein, which differs from this DNA's translation at residue 15; a read error is the likely cause, and the protein listed here is the DNA translation. The V gene call reads TRDV2; no J gene was called; the table calls TRDD3, which could not be checked here. The V gene's germline CDR1 is GEAIGNYY and CDR2 EKD. The CDR3 covers 16 residues. The CDR3, as DNA: TGTGCCTGTCGAAGTACTGGGGGACCAAGAACCGATAAACTCACCTTT. It encodes CACRSTGGPRTDKLTF.

The table lists this clone with many counts. This DNA translates differently at residue 14 from the TCRdb protein, which is that of a much larger clone; a read error is likely, and the protein shown is the DNA's own translation. The chain has TRDV3 and TRDJ1; weak D call: TRDD3 (5 bases). This CDR3 spans 15 amino acids. Germline V gene data show CDR1 as TVYSNPD and CDR2 as GDNSRS (reference sequence). The chain's CDR3 is CAFIRAAFWADKLTF. In nucleotides, the CDR3 is TGTGCCTTTATACGAGCCGCGTTCTGGGCCGATAAACTCACCTTT.

As concerns this clone: The junction shows a germline mismatch at one end, possibly a read error. The rearrangement links TRDV1 to TRDJ1, with D perhaps matching TRDD3 (6 bases). The J gene, left out of TCRdb, was set here by checking the DNA against germline. The CDR3 sequence is 18 residues long. Germline CDR1 and CDR2: TSWWSYY and QGS. The CDR3 sequence: CAPGELLYGPHLTDKLIF. The CDR3 region has the DNA TGTGCTCCTGGGGAACTTCTCTACGGCCCTCATCTCACCGATAAACTCATCTTT.

Details on this clone: A read error likely explains why the TCRdb protein, taken from a much larger clone, differs from this DNA's translation at residue 9; the protein shown is translated from the DNA. The chain combines TRDV2 with TRDJ1, with TRDD3 identical over 7 bases. TCRdb lists no J gene, so it was determined here by aligning the DNA to germline. CDR1 is GEAIGNYY, CDR2 EKD, per germline. This CDR3 region has 18 residues. J was trimmed by 4 bases and V by 1 base; bases with no gene match: 17. CDR3 coding DNA: TGTGCCTGTGACACGATTGGGGGAGACAAAAAAGAAATCGATAAACTCATCTTT. Protein: CACDTIGGDKKEIDKLIF.

This clone was counted a few times. This may come from a read error, since a much larger clone is one base off. The V and J genes are TRDV1 and TRDJ1, with TRDD3 matching 9 bases. Here the J gene came from matching the DNA to germline, since TCRdb omits it. Germline V gene sequence: CDR1 TSWWSYY, CDR2 QGS. CDR3 length: 17 residues. With V trimmed by 3 bases and J by 7 bases, 15 bases remained unmatched. CDR3 sequence: CALGDPLSGLGESKLIF. The CDR3 bases are TGTGCTCTTGGGGACCCTCTTTCCGGACTGGGGGAATCTAAACTCATCTTT.

In its sample, this clone was seen many times. For this DNA, TCRdb reports the protein of a much larger clone, which diverges at residue 11, most likely from a read error; the protein presented here is translated directly from the DNA. CDR3 residues: CACDNLGDNMADKLIF. The CDR3, as DNA: TGTGCCTGTGACAACCTGGGGGATAATATGGCCGATAAACTCATCTTT. The V call is TRDV2, the J call TRDJ1, with 10 nucleotides matching TRDD3. V gave up 2 bases and J gave up 3 bases; unmatched junction bases: 8. CDR3 length: 16 residues. Germline CDR1 is GEAIGNYY and CDR2 is EKD.

This clone was seen a handful of times. The likely explanation is a read error, given a far larger clone one base away. Different DNA sequences within this sample yield the same CDR3. V gene TRDV1 combines with J gene TRDJ1; D is perhaps TRDD3 (8 bases). V lost 3 bases and J 2 bases, leaving 37 bases between the germline ends. This CDR3 contains 23 residues. Germline CDR1 is TSWWSYY and CDR2 is QGS. The CDR3 sequence: CALGDNIPTLPGGPPSYTDKLIF. CDR3 nucleotide sequence: TGTGCTCTTGGGGACAACATTCCTACTCTGCCTGGGGGACCCCCGTCGTATACCGATAAACTCATCTTT.

This clone was seen ten or more times. A far larger clone lies a single base away; this is likely a read error. Other nucleotide sequences from this sample produce the same CDR3. This chain joins TRDV1 and TRDJ2; 11 bases agree with TRDD3. No J gene is reported in TCRdb; it was inferred here by comparing the DNA with germline. Per the germline V gene, CDR1 is TSWWSYY and CDR2 is QGS. The CDR3 is made up of 16 amino acids. CDR3 nucleotides: TGTGCTCTTGAGCCCCTGGGGGATACCGGAGCAGCACGACTCTTCTTT. As protein: CALEPLGDTGAARLFF.

This clone has just a few counts. The TCRdb record carries a much larger clone's protein, which differs from this DNA's translation at residue 12; a read error is the likely cause, and the protein listed here is the DNA translation. This sequence joins TRDV1 and TRDJ1; D possibly matches TRDD2 or TRDD3 (8 bases each). The J gene comes from matching the DNA to germline here; TCRdb lacks it. The CDR3 contains 24 residues. Germline V gives CDR1 TSWWSYY, CDR2 QGS. V gave up 0 bases and J gave up 0 bases, with 35 bases separating them. For the CDR3, the DNA is TGTGCTCTTGGGGAACTAGCCGGGTCCTTCCTAGGAATGGGGGATCTTTCGTACACCGATAAACTCATCTTT. Translated: CALGELAGSFLGMGDLSYTDKLIF.

Turning to this clone: A far larger clone lies a single base away; this is likely a read error. This same CDR3 is encoded by further DNA sequences in the sample. The chain is built from TRDV2 and TRDJ1, with TRDD3 matching 7 bases. The J gene, missing from TCRdb, was assigned here through DNA to germline matching. This CDR3 comprises 18 residues. The V and J ends lost 0 bases and 0 bases, in that order; junction bases with no gene match: 12. Germline V gene sequence: CDR1 GEAIGNYY, CDR2 EKD. The CDR3 loop reads CACDTLLGTGGYTDKLIF. CDR3 DNA sequence: TGTGCCTGTGACACCCTCTTAGGTACCGGGGGATACACCGATAAACTCATCTTT.